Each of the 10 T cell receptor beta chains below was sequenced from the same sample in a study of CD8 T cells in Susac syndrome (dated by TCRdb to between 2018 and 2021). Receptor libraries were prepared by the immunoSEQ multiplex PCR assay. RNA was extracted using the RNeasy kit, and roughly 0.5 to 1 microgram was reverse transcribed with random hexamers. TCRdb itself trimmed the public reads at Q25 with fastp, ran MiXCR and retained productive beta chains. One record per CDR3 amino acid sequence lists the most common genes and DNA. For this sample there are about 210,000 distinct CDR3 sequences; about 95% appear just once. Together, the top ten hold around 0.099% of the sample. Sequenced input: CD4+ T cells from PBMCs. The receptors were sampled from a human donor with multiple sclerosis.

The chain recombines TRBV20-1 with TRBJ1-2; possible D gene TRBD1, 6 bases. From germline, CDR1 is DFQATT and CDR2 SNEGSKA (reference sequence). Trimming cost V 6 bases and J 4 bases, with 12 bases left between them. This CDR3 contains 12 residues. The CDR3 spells CSAPDSAYGYTF. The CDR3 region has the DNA TGCAGTGCACCGGACAGCGCCTATGGCTACACCTTC.

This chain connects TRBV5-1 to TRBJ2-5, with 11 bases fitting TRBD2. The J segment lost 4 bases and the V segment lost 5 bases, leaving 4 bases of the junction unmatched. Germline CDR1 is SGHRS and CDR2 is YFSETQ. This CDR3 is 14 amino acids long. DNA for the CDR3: TGCGCCAGCAGTTTTACTAGCGGGAGAGAGACCCAGTACTTC. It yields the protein CASSFTSGRETQYF.

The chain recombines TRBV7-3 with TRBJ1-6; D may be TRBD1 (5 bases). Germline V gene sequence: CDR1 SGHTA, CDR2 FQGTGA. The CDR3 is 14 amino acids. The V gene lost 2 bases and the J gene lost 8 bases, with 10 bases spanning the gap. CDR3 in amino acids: CASSLAPRDSPLHF. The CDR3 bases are TGTGCCAGCAGCTTAGCCCCCAGGGATTCACCCCTCCACTTT. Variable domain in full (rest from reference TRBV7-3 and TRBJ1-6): GAGVSQTPSNKVTEKGKYVELRCDPISGHTALYWYRQSLGQGPEFLIYFQGTGAADDSGLPNDRFFAVRPEGSVSTLKIQRTERGDSAVYLCASSLAPRDSPLHFGNGTRLTVT.

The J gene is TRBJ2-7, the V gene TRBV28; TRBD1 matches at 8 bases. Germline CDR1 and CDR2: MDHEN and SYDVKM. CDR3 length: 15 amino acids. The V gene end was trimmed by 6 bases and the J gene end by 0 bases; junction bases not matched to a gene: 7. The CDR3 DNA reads TGTGCCAGCAGCAATCCGGGACAGGTCTCCTACGAGCAGTACTTC. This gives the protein CASSNPGQVSYEQYF.

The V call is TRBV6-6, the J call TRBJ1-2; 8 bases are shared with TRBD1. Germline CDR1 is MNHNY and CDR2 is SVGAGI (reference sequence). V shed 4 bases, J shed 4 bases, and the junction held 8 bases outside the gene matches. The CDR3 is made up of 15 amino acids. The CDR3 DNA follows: TGTGCCAGCAGTTCTTTGACCGACAGGGGCTATGGCTACACCTTC. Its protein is CASSSLTDRGYGYTF.

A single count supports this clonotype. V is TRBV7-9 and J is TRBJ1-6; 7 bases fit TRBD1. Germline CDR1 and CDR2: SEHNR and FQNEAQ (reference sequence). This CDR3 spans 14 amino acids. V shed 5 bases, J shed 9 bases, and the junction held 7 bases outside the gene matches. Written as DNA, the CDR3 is TGTGCCAGCAGCATGACAGGGAACGCTTCACCCCTCCACTTT. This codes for CASSMTGNASPLHF.

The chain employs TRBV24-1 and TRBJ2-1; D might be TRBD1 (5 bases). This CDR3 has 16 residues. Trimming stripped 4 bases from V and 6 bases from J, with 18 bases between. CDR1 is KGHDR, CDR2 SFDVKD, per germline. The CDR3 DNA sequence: TGTGCCACCAGTGACCCCCTTAGGGGTAACAGCAATGAGCAGTTCTTC. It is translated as CATSDPLRGNSNEQFF.

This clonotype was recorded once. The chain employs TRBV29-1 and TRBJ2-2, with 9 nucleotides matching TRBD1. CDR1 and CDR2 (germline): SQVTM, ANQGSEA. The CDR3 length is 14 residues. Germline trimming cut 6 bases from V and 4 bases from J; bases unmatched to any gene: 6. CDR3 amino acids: CSVRDRAGTGELFF. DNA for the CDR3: TGCAGCGTGAGGGACAGGGCCGGCACCGGGGAGCTGTTTTTT.

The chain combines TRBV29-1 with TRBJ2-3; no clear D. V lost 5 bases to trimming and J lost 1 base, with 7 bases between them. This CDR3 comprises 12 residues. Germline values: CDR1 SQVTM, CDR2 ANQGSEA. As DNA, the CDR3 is TGCAGCGTTTCCACGGGCACAGATACGCAGTATTTT. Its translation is CSVSTGTDTQYF.

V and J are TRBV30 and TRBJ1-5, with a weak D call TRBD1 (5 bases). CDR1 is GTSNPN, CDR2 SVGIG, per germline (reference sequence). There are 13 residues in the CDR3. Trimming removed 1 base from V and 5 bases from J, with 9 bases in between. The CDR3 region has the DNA TGTGCCTGGAGTGGAGGGACCGATCAGCCCCAGCATTTT. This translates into CAWSGGTDQPQHF.